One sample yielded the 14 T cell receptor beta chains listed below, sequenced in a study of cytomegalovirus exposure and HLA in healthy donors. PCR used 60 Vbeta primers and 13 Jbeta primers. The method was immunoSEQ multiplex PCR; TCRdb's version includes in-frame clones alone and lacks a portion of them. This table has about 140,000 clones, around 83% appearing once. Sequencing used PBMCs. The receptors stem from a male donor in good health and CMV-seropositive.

The CDR3 reads CASSESKGASGRDEQFF. The CDR3, as DNA: TGTGCCAGCAGTGAATCCAAGGGGGCTAGCGGGAGAGATGAGCAGTTCTTC. The rearrangement joins TRBV25-1 to TRBJ2-1; the match to TRBD2 covers 10 bases. Germline trimming cut 1 base from V and 8 bases from J; bases unmatched to any gene: 11. The CDR3 has 17 amino acids. Germline CDR1 MGHDK, CDR2 SYGVNS.

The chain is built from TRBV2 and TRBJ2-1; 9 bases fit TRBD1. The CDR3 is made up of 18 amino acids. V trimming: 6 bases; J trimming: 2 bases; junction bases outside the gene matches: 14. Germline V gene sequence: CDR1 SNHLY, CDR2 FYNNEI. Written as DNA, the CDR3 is TGTGCCAGCAGGGGGTACTCCGGGACAGGGTCTACCTACAATGAGCAGTTCTTC. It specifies CASRGYSGTGSTYNEQFF.

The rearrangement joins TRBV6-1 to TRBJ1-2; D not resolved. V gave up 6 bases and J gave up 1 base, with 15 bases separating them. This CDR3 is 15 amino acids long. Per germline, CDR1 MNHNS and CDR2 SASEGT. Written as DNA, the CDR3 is TGTGCCAGCAGCCAGGCGACACGGTATAACTATGGCTACACCTTC. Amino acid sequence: CASSQATRYNYGYTF.

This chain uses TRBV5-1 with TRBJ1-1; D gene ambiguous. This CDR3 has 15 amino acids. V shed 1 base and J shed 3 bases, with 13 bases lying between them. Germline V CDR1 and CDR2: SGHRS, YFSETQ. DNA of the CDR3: TGCGCCAGCAGCTTGATTCGGGGTGGCGACACTGAAGCTTTCTTT. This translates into CASSLIRGGDTEAFF.

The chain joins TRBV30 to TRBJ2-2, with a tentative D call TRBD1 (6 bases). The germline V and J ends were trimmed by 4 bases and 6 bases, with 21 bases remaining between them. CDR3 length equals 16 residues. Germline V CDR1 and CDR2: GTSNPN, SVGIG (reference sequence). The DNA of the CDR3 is TGTGCCTGGAACAGGGAAAGAGTTCGGGGTTCCGGGGAGCTGTTTTTT. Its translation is CAWNRERVRGSGELFF.

CDR3 nucleotide sequence: TGTGCCAGTAGTCGGACAGGGGGCAGTGAAGCTTTCTTT. Residues: CASSRTGGSEAFF. The chain carries TRBV19 and TRBJ1-1; 11 positions match TRBD1. J was trimmed by 7 bases and V by 5 bases; bases with no gene match: 3. This CDR3 is built from 13 residues. Germline-derived CDR1 and CDR2 are LNHDA and SQIVND (reference sequence).

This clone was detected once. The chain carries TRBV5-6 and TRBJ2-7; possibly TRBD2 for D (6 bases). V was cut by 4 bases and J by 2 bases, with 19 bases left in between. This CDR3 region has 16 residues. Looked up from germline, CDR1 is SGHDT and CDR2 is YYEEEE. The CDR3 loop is CASSRFVSGLPYEQYF. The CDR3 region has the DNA TGTGCCAGCAGCCGATTTGTGAGCGGGCTTCCCTACGAGCAGTACTTC.

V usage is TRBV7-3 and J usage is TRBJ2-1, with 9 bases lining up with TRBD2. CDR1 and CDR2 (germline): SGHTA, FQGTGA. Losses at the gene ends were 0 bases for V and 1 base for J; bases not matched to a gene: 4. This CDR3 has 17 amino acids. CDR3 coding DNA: TGTGCCAGCAGCTTAACTCGAGCGGGAGGATCCTACAATGAGCAGTTCTTC. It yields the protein CASSLTRAGGSYNEQFF.

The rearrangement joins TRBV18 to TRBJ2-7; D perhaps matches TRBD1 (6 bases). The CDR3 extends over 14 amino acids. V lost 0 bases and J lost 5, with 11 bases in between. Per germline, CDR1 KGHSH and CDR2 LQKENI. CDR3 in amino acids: CASSPPPGAHEQYF. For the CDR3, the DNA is TGTGCCAGCTCACCACCCCCAGGGGCCCACGAGCAGTACTTC.

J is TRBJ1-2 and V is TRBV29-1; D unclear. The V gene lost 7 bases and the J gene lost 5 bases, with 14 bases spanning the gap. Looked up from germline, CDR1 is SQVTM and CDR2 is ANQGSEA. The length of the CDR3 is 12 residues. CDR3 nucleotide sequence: TGCAGCGGAGATGACTCCGGATATGGCTACACCTTC. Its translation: CSGDDSGYGYTF.

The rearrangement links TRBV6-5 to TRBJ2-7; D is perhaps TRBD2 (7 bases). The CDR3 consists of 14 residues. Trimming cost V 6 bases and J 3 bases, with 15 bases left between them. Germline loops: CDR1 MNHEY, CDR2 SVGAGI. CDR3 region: CASSEGGGIYEQYF. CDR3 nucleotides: TGTGCCAGCAGCGAGGGGGGAGGGATCTACGAGCAGTACTTC.

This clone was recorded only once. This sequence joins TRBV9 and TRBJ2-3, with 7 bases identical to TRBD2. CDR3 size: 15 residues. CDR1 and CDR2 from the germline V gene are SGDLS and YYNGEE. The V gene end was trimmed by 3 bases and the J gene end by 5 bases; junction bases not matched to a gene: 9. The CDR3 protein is CASSAGRAGEDTQYF. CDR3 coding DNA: TGTGCCAGCAGCGCCGGGCGGGCGGGGGAAGATACGCAGTATTTT.

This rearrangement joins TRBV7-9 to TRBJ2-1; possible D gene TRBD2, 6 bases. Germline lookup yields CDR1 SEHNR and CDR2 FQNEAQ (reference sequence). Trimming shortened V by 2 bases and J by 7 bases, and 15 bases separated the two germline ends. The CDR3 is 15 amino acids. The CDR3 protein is CASSLREQFRNEQFF. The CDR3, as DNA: TGTGCCAGCAGCTTACGGGAGCAGTTCAGGAATGAGCAGTTCTTC.

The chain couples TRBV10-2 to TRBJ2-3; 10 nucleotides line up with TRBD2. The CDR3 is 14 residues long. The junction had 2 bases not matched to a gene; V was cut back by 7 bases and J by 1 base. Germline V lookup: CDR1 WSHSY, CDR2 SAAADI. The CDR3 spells CASTGLAGTDTQYF. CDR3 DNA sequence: TGCGCCAGCACAGGACTAGCGGGCACAGATACGCAGTATTTT.